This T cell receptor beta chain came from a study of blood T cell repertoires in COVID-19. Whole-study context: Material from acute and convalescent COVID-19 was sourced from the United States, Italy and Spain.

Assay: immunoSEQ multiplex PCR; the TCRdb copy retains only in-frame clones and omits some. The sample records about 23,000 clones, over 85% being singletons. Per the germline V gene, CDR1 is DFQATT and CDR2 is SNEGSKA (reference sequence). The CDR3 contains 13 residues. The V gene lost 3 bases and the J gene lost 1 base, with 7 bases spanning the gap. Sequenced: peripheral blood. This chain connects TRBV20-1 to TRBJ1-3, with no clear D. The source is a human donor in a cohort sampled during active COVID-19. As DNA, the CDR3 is TGCAGTGCTAGTCAGGATTCTGGAAACACCATATATTTT. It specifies CSASQDSGNTIYF.